A selection of T cell receptor beta chains follows, all from one sample in a study of blood T cell repertoires in COVID-19. The repertoire was sequenced with immunoSEQ multiplex PCR; TCRdb's copy has only in-frame clones and lacks some. The sample lists 150,000 or so clones; around four fifths were seen once. Sequencing was carried out using PBMCs or T cells enriched from blood (not recorded which). The source of these receptors is a woman aged 50 to 65 who had recovered from COVID-19. CDR3s include the opening cysteine and the closing phenylalanine or tryptophan. The D gene is left open where the match is weak. Some rows have no size entry. The others give once, few or many, or a class for an expanded clone.

size: NA
D: TRBD2
V: TRBV2
J: TRBJ2-2
CDR3: CASRELLAGLNTGELFF
DNA: TGTGCCAGCAGGGAGCTTCTAGCGGGACTGAACACCGGGGAGCTGTTTTTT

size: NA
D: NA
V: TRBV6-4
J: TRBJ2-7
CDR3: CASSDSRGAKYF
DNA: TGTGCCAGCAGTGACTCTCGCGGGGCGAAGTACTTC

size: NA
D: TRBD1
V: TRBV29-1
J: TRBJ2-7
CDR3: CSVTKSWTGAEQYF
DNA: TGCAGCGTAACCAAGTCATGGACAGGGGCCGAGCAGTACTTC

size: NA
D: TRBD1
V: TRBV7-8
J: TRBJ1-4
CDR3: CASSRDRVNEKLFF
DNA: TGTGCCAGCAGCCGAGACAGGGTTAATGAAAAACTGTTTTTT

size: NA
D: NA
V: TRBV6-5
J: TRBJ2-7
CDR3: CASIYNYEQYF
DNA: TGTGCCAGCATTTATAACTACGAGCAGTACTTC

size: few
D: NA
V: TRBV12-3/TRBV12-4
J: TRBJ1-1
CDR3: CASSPRGNTEAFF
DNA: TGTGCCAGCAGCCCCCGGGGGAACACTGAAGCTTTCTTT

size: NA
D: TRBD1
V: TRBV5-1
J: TRBJ1-4
CDR3: CASSLQGTAAKLFF
DNA: TGCGCCAGCAGCTTACAGGGGACAGCCGCAAAACTGTTTTTT

size: NA
D: TRBD1
V: TRBV18
J: TRBJ1-5
CDR3: CASSLDRGPGQPQHF
DNA: TGTGCCAGCTCACTTGACAGGGGGCCGGGTCAGCCCCAGCATTTT

size: NA
D: TRBD2
V: TRBV7-9
J: TRBJ2-3
CDR3: CASSLYLAGGIDTQYF
DNA: TGTGCCAGCAGCTTATATTTAGCGGGGGGGATAGATACGCAGTATTTT

size: NA
D: TRBD1
V: TRBV11-3
J: TRBJ1-2
CDR3: CASSQNTALRTGEDGYTF
DNA: TGTGCCAGCAGCCAAAATACTGCCCTTCGGACAGGGGAAGATGGCTACACCTTC

size: few
D: TRBD1
V: TRBV19
J: TRBJ1-6
CDR3: CASTPGGQGRSPLHF
DNA: TGTGCCAGTACCCCGGGGGGACAGGGTCGCTCACCCCTCCACTTT

size: few
D: NA
V: TRBV2
J: TRBJ2-7
CDR3: CASSSSLLAGYF
DNA: TGTGCCAGCAGTTCCTCTTTACTAGCCGGGTACTTC

size: NA
D: NA
V: TRBV10-3
J: TRBJ2-7
CDR3: CAISVTPYEQYF
DNA: TGTGCCATCAGTGTGACACCCTACGAGCAGTACTTC

size: NA
D: NA
V: TRBV28
J: TRBJ1-2
CDR3: CASSSSLYGYTF
DNA: TGTGCCAGCAGTTCTTCCCTGTATGGCTACACCTTC

size: NA
D: NA
V: TRBV5-4
J: TRBJ2-7
CDR3: CASSLAGSHYEQYF
DNA: TGTGCCAGCAGCTTGGCTGGGAGCCACTACGAGCAGTACTTC

size: NA
D: NA
V: TRBV6-2/TRBV6-3
J: TRBJ1-5
CDR3: CASSYSNSNQPQHF
DNA: TGTGCCAGCAGTTACAGCAATAGCAATCAGCCCCAGCATTTT

size: NA
D: TRBD1
V: TRBV4-2
J: TRBJ2-7
CDR3: CASSQAGTGGYEQYF
DNA: TGTGCCAGCAGCCAAGCCGGGACAGGGGGCTACGAGCAGTACTTC

size: NA
D: NA
V: TRBV4-1
J: TRBJ1-1
CDR3: CASSQGTDNTEAFF
DNA: TGCGCCAGCAGCCAAGGGACAGACAACACTGAAGCTTTCTTT

size: NA
D: NA
V: TRBV21-1
J: TRBJ2-3
CDR3: CASSLLAGGRGTDTQYF
DNA: TGTGCCAGCAGCCTACTAGCGGGGGGGCGCGGCACAGATACGCAGTATTTT

size: NA
D: NA
V: TRBV5-1
J: TRBJ1-2
CDR3: CASSLASSGQSSYTF
DNA: TGCGCCAGCAGCTTGGCCTCTTCGGGACAAAGTAGCTACACCTTC

size: NA
D: TRBD1
V: TRBV18
J: TRBJ1-5
CDR3: CASSLGTGHDQPQHF
DNA: TGTGCCAGCTCACTTGGGACAGGGCATGATCAGCCCCAGCATTTT

size: NA
D: TRBD1
V: TRBV4-2
J: TRBJ1-1
CDR3: CASSQGGTGKAFF
DNA: TGTGCCAGCAGCCAAGGCGGGACAGGTAAAGCTTTCTTT

size: NA
D: TRBD1
V: TRBV7-2
J: TRBJ1-6
CDR3: CASSPGTGRATYNSPLHF
DNA: TGTGCCAGCAGCCCGGGGACAGGCAGAGCAACCTATAATTCACCCCTCCACTTT

size: NA
D: TRBD2
V: TRBV18
J: TRBJ2-7
CDR3: CASSPLPPKSGVGTSGAF
DNA: TGTGCCAGCTCACCATTGCCCCCCAAGTCTGGTGTTGGGACTAGCGGAGCTTTC

size: once
D: NA
V: TRBV29-1
J: TRBJ1-1
CDR3: CSVATGNTEAFF
DNA: TGCAGCGTTGCAACGGGAAACACTGAAGCTTTCTTT

size: NA
D: TRBD2
V: TRBV4-2
J: TRBJ2-3
CDR3: CASSQDSQRGAGTQYF
DNA: TGTGCCAGCAGCCAAGATAGCCAGCGGGGGGCCGGTACGCAGTATTTT

size: NA
D: NA
V: TRBV7-8
J: TRBJ1-5
CDR3: CASSPEGRGGGQPQHF
DNA: TGTGCCAGCAGCCCCGAAGGCAGGGGTGGAGGTCAGCCCCAGCATTTT

size: NA
D: TRBD1
V: TRBV7-6
J: TRBJ2-1
CDR3: CASSPRQGWSKNEQFF
DNA: TGTGCCAGCAGCCCAAGACAGGGTTGGAGTAAGAATGAGCAGTTCTTC

size: NA
D: TRBD2
V: TRBV13
J: TRBJ2-7
CDR3: CASSSGGKAGFSYEQYF
DNA: TGTGCCAGCAGCTCCGGGGGGAAAGCGGGATTCTCCTACGAGCAGTACTTC

size: NA
D: NA
V: TRBV14
J: TRBJ1-5
CDR3: CASSLYSNQPQHF
DNA: TGTGCCAGCAGCCTGTATAGCAATCAGCCCCAGCATTTT

size: NA
D: NA
V: TRBV28
J: TRBJ2-4
CDR3: CASSDSADILNIQYF
DNA: TGTGCCAGCAGCGACTCGGCGGACATCCTAAACATTCAGTACTTC